This T cell receptor beta chain was observed in a study of T cell repertoires in cytomegalovirus infection. Across the whole study: Both a matching HLA type and CMV infection were indicated by public TCR beta signatures. Whole-study results and caveats: Summed frequency of shared TCR beta families picked out CMV carriers who also had the relevant HLA. In two of eight donors, the top clonotype was HLA-C-restricted CMV-specific.

Germline values: CDR1 SGHTA, CDR2 FQGNSA. This CDR3 comprises 16 residues. Trimming cost V 5 bases and J 4 bases; bases outside gene matches: 12. There are many counts of this clonotype. Antigen unknown. TCRdb independently ran MiXCR on the reads; one entry per CDR3 protein. The sample lists approximately 240,000 distinct CDR3 sequences; roughly 12% were seen once. This chain links TRBV7-2 with TRBJ2-3; 7 bases align to TRBD1. What was sequenced was PBMCs. This TCR derives from a human donor in good health (CMV status not recorded). Some clones in this sample may be carry-over from other donors' samples. The CDR3 DNA reads as TGTGCCAGCAGCACTCGCAGGGGGAGTGGGGCAGATACGCAGTATTTT. As protein: CASSTRRGSGADTQYF.